The T cell receptor beta chain under discussion was sequenced for a study of cytomegalovirus exposure and HLA in healthy donors. Regarding donors, all were healthy bone marrow donors. The PCR employed 60 Vbeta primers together with 13 Jbeta primers. Method: immunoSEQ multiplex PCR; TCRdb's copy keeps in-frame clones and lacks some. The repertoire has 95,000 to 130,000 clones, 55% to 75% of them found once; the top ten carry around 9.7%. The CDR3 has 11 residues. CDR1 KGHSH and CDR2 LQKENI come from the germline V gene. Trimming removed 3 bases at V and 8 bases at J, with 7 bases between. Study-wide findings and caveats: In a later analysis, the majority of CMV-associated beta chains seemingly showed HLA restriction. Three CMV-associated chains proved CMV antigen-specific in vitro.

Of note for this clone: Its matching antigen is unknown. This is likely a read error, given that the CDR3 carries no conserved phenylalanine or tryptophan at its end.

The source of this sequence is a woman in her thirties or forties in good health and CMV-seropositive. The chain links TRBV18 to TRBJ1-1; tentatively, D is TRBD1 (6 bases). Sequenced: PBMCs. Here the CDR3 reads CASSPGHEAFL. The CDR3 DNA is TGTGCCAGCTCACCGGGACACGAAGCTTTCCTT.